This TCR beta chain was documented in a study of T cells in Graves' hyperthyroidism and ophthalmopathy. About the study: Peripheral blood draws took place at initial diagnosis, ahead of any treatment. Study conclusions and caveats: Blood samples included most of the expanded thyroid clonotypes exceeding 0.001.

Aged 18 to 65, the patients had hyperthyroidism that was newly diagnosed and had lasted under 2 months. Clinical symptoms, serum thyroxine and TRAb, thyroid ultrasound and orbital computed tomography together formed the diagnostic basis. Amplified TCR beta CDR3 regions derived from RNA transcripts. Carried out on the TCR CDR3, a first-round RT-PCR used the HTBI primer set. Each CDR3 protein gets one entry after TCRdb re-called the multiplex PCR reads with MiXCR. Here the sample spans around 620,000 distinct CDR3 sequences, about 16% being singletons. This clonotype showed up many times. No antigen is known for it. Germline V gives CDR1 PRHDT, CDR2 FYEKMQ (reference sequence). Losses at the gene ends were 5 bases for V and 7 bases for J; bases not matched to a gene: 12. The CDR3 runs to 17 residues.

This chain connects TRBV13 to TRBJ2-1, with TRBD2 identical over 12 bases. Sequenced material: blood. The TCR comes from a woman in her 30s with Graves' hyperthyroidism. The CDR3 DNA reads as TGTGCCAGCAGCCCAAACGTCGGACTAGCGGGACTGAATGAGCAGTTCTTC. This translates into CASSPNVGLAGLNEQFF. Filled out from reference TRBV13 and TRBJ2-1, the complete variable domain reads AAGVIQSPRHLIKEKRETATLKCYPIPRHDTVYWYQQGPGQDPQFLISFYEKMQSDKGSIPDRFSAQQFSDYHSELNMSSLELGDSALYFCASSPNVGLAGLNEQFFGPGTRLTVL.